This T cell receptor beta chain is from a study of blood T cell repertoires in COVID-19. On the study more broadly: Acute and convalescent COVID-19 specimens originated in the United States, Italy and Spain. PBMCs, B-cell-depleted T cells, or T cells were the source of the cDNA or gDNA that made up the material.

Clones were sequenced by immunoSEQ multiplex PCR, and TCRdb holds only the in-frame ones, with some missing. The sample consists of tens of thousands of clones, around 75% of them appearing once. J was trimmed by 4 bases and V by 8 bases; bases with no gene match: 10. Germline V gene lookup returns CDR1 MNHEY and CDR2 SVGAGI. This CDR3 has 15 amino acids. Seattle participants joined during active infection and were tracked over time. This clone has just a few counts. The rearrangement joins TRBV6-5 to TRBJ1-5, with 8 nucleotides matching TRBD1. This TCR was sampled from a man aged 70 or older with COVID-19, enrolled during active disease. The specimen sequenced was peripheral blood. CDR3 in amino acids: CASGGGTGYNQPQHF. The CDR3 DNA follows: TGTGCCAGCGGGGGGGGGACAGGCTATAATCAGCCCCAGCATTTT.